This T cell receptor beta chain was sequenced for a study of control samples from healthy donors and cancer patients. TCRdb's table, derived via immunoSEQ multiplex PCR, lists solely in-frame clones and lacks some. This sample yields 180,000 or so clones, of which around 92% are seen a single time; around 1.5% belongs to the top ten. The sequenced material came from blood. The TCR was taken from a woman in her twenties or thirties in good health.

CDR3 nucleotide sequence: TGTGCCAGCAGCTTAGCGGATACGCAGTATTTT. The encoded protein is CASSLADTQYF. This sequence joins TRBV7-9 and TRBJ2-3; D unclear. The CDR3 covers 11 residues. V shed 0 bases and J shed 6 bases, with 1 base lying between them. The germline CDR1 and CDR2 sequences are SEHNR and FQNEAQ (reference sequence).